Listed below are T cell receptor beta chains from one sample, sequenced in a study of T-cell memory formation after mild COVID-19. One entry per CDR3 protein, called by TCRdb with MiXCR from the 5' RACE reads. Counted here are 200,000 or so distinct CDR3 sequences, around 20% occurring once; the ten biggest clones make up 2% to 3%. The sequenced sample was PBMCs or a T cell subset sorted from them (not recorded which). These TCRs come from an adult woman who had mild COVID-19 (a few samples of this study predate the infection). Cell type and time point are not known. Both conserved end residues are part of each CDR3. The D gene is left open where the match is weak. Size tells how often a clone was seen (once, few, many) or the class of an expanded clone, and some rows leave it out.

V	J	D	length	size	DNA	CDR3
TRBV29-1	TRBJ1-5	NA	13	many	TGCAGCGTTGGGGGAGGTGGAGGTCAGCCCCAGCATTTT	CSVGGGGGQPQHF
TRBV4-2	TRBJ1-2	NA	14	NA	TGTGCCAGCAGCCCACGGGCGGCTAACTATGGCTACACCTTC	CASSPRAANYGYTF
TRBV6-2/TRBV6-3	TRBJ2-7	NA	13	few	TGTGCCAGCAGACCCGGGGGCGGCTACGAGCAGTACTTC	CASRPGGGYEQYF
TRBV5-1	TRBJ2-7	TRBD1	13	few	TGCGCCAGCAGCTTTCTCAGGGGGACGGAGCAGTACTTC	CASSFLRGTEQYF
TRBV10-3	TRBJ1-1	NA	15	NA	TGTGCCATCAGATCCGGACTCTCGGGAGGGACTGAAGCTTTCTTT	CAIRSGLSGGTEAFF
TRBV5-1	TRBJ2-3	NA	13	NA	TGCGCCAGCAGGGAGCCAAGCACAGATACGCAGTATTTT	CASREPSTDTQYF
TRBV6-2/TRBV6-3	TRBJ2-7	NA	14	NA	TGTGCCAGCAGACCTCCGACAGCCAACTACGAGCAGTACTTC	CASRPPTANYEQYF
TRBV7-9	TRBJ2-4	TRBD1	15	NA	TGTGCCAGCAGCTTAGATAGGACAGGACAAAACATTCAGTACTTC	CASSLDRTGQNIQYF
TRBV12-3/TRBV12-4	TRBJ2-2	NA	16	NA	TGTGCCAGCAGTTTCGGGGGCCGGTTAAACACCGGGGAGCTGTTTTTT	CASSFGGRLNTGELFF
TRBV7-2	TRBJ1-3	TRBD1	15	few	TGTGCCAGCAGCTTATTAAGGACAGGGACAAACACCATATATTTT	CASSLLRTGTNTIYF
TRBV7-2	TRBJ1-1	TRBD1	13	NA	TGTGCCAGCAGCTTAGGGACAGGGGTTGGCGCTTTCTTT	CASSLGTGVGAFF
TRBV18	TRBJ1-1	NA	18	NA	TGTGCCAGCTCACCACCGGTTTTTAGGTCGACAGCGAACACTGAAGCTTTCTTT	CASSPPVFRSTANTEAFF
TRBV7-2	TRBJ2-2	NA	16	few	TGTGCCAGCAGCCGACAGGCTGGGAAGTACACCGGGGAGCTGTTTTTT	CASSRQAGKYTGELFF
TRBV6-2/TRBV6-3	TRBJ1-1	TRBD1	14	few	TGTGCCAGCAGGAGACAGGGGTCGGACACTGAAGCTTTCTTT	CASRRQGSDTEAFF
TRBV7-6	TRBJ1-1	NA	14	NA	TGTGCCAGCAGCTTATTCAGGGAAGGGCCTGAAGCTTTCTTT	CASSLFREGPEAFF
TRBV20-1	TRBJ2-7	TRBD1	16	NA	TGCAGTGCTTCCGGACAGGGGGCTGGAGAACGGTACGAGCAGTACTTC	CSASGQGAGERYEQYF
TRBV29-1	TRBJ1-1	NA	11	NA	TGCAGCGTTGAGGTGAACACTGAAGCTTTCTTT	CSVEVNTEAFF
TRBV7-9	TRBJ1-2	NA	14	few	TGTGCCAGCAGCTTATCCAGCTCTAACTATGGCTACACCTTC	CASSLSSSNYGYTF
TRBV6-5	TRBJ2-1	TRBD2	16	few	TGTGCCAGCAGTTACGATAGCGGGAGAATCTACAATGAGCAGTTCTTC	CASSYDSGRIYNEQFF
TRBV6-1	TRBJ1-1	NA	13	few	TGTGCCAGCAGAGTAACAGAGAACACTGAAGCTTTCTTT	CASRVTENTEAFF
TRBV6-5	TRBJ2-7	NA	15	few	TGTGCCAGCAGTTTAGCGGGGACAGCTTCCTACGAGCAGTACTTC	CASSLAGTASYEQYF
TRBV7-9	TRBJ2-2	TRBD2	18	few	TGTGCCAGCAGCCCAGCTAGCGGGAGGGCCTATCCCCCCGGGGAGCTGTTTTTT	CASSPASGRAYPPGELFF
TRBV10-3	TRBJ1-1	NA	13	NA	TGTGCCATCAGTGGGGGTTCGAACAATGAAGCTTTCTTT	CAISGGSNNEAFF
TRBV12-3/TRBV12-4	TRBJ2-7	NA	14	few	TGTGCCAGCAGTTTAGCGGGCCCGGGTTACGAGCAGTACTTC	CASSLAGPGYEQYF
TRBV6-2/TRBV6-3	TRBJ2-7	TRBD1	15	many	TGTGCCAGCAGACCCGAGACAGGGGCCTCCTACGAGCAGTACTTC	CASRPETGASYEQYF
TRBV10-3	TRBJ2-7	NA	14	few	TGTGCCATCAGTGACGTCGAGACCGCCTACGAGCAGTACTTC	CAISDVETAYEQYF
TRBV30	TRBJ1-1	NA	13	NA	TGTGCCTGGAGTTCCGGAGGGGCCCTCGTGGCTTTCTTT	CAWSSGGALVAFF
TRBV5-6	TRBJ2-2	NA	12	few	TGTGCCAGCAGTTGGGACACCGGGGAGCTGTTTTTT	CASSWDTGELFF
TRBV5-1	TRBJ2-1	TRBD1	17	many	TGCGCCAGCAGCTTGGAGGTTATAGGACAGGGGGCTAGGGAGCAGTTCTTC	CASSLEVIGQGAREQFF